The 21 T cell receptor beta chains in this list originate from one sample, sequenced in a study of OX40 agonist ivuxolimab in advanced cancers. The data were produced by immunoSEQ multiplex PCR, yet TCRdb's version contains in-frame clones alone and is incomplete. Counted here are about 52,000 clones, roughly 94% occurring once; the ten biggest clones make up around 12%. The starting material was CD4+ or CD8+ T cells sorted from blood, obtained in a trial of the OX40 agonist ivuxolimab. The receptors derive from an adult with an advanced solid tumor such as melanoma, head and neck, liver or kidney cancer.

V is TRBV11-3 and J is TRBJ2-5, with D perhaps TRBD1 (6 bases). Germline V lookup: CDR1 SGHNT, CDR2 YENEEA. The CDR3 spans 15 residues. V lost 4 bases to trimming and J lost 4 bases, with 16 bases between them. The CDR3 spells CASSSRDIPPETQYF. As DNA, the CDR3 is TGTGCCAGCAGCTCCCGGGACATCCCGCCAGAGACCCAGTACTTC.

The rearrangement links TRBV4-1 to TRBJ2-1, with D possibly being TRBD1 (6 bases). The CDR3 is 15 amino acids. Germline CDR1 MGHRA, CDR2 YSYEKL. V gave up 5 bases and J gave up 9 bases, with 20 bases separating them. CDR3 coding DNA: TGCGCCAGCAGCTTGTCCCGGGACATTTTCGGTGAGCAGTTCTTC. It encodes CASSLSRDIFGEQFF.

The chain has TRBV10-3 and TRBJ2-1; D might be TRBD2 (5 bases). CDR3 length: 13 amino acids. The V end lost 0 bases, the J end lost 7 bases, and 7 bases lay between the germline ends. Germline values: CDR1 ENHRY, CDR2 SYGVKD. The CDR3 loop is CAISESRANEQFF. The CDR3 DNA reads TGTGCCATCAGTGAGTCGAGGGCGAATGAGCAGTTCTTC.

The sample holds one count of this clone. The chain uses TRBV6-1 and TRBJ1-4; the D is unclear. Per germline, CDR1 MNHNS and CDR2 SASEGT. This CDR3 spans 13 amino acids. V was trimmed by 3 bases and J by 7 bases, leaving 9 bases between them. The CDR3 region has the DNA TGTGCCAGCAGTGAGGGTTGGGCTGAAAAACTGTTTTTT. Translated: CASSEGWAEKLFF.

The chain employs TRBV6-1 and TRBJ1-4, with D unresolved. Trimming stripped 2 bases from V and 7 bases from J, with 14 bases between. Germline V lookup: CDR1 MNHNS, CDR2 SASEGT. There are 15 residues in the CDR3. DNA for the CDR3: TGTGCCAGCAGTGAATCCCCCGGTCCGACTGAAAAACTGTTTTTT. This encodes CASSESPGPTEKLFF.

Comment on this clone: This same CDR3 is encoded by further DNA sequences in the sample. The rearrangement joins TRBV28 to TRBJ2-1, with 9 bases that match TRBD2. The CDR3 runs to 14 residues. The V segment lost 3 bases and the J segment 4 bases; nucleotides outside the gene matches: 1. CDR1 and CDR2 from the germline V gene are MDHEN and SYDVKM. CDR3 residues: CASSLGLAYNEQFF. The CDR3 bases are TGTGCCAGCAGTTTGGGACTAGCTTACAATGAGCAGTTCTTC.

This chain links TRBV7-6 with TRBJ2-7, with D maybe TRBD2 (6 bases). The CDR3 contains 15 residues. Trimming removed 1 base from V and 5 bases from J, with 15 bases in between. Germline V gene lookup returns CDR1 SGHVS and CDR2 FNYEAQ. The CDR3 sequence: CASSLDPGSSHEQYF. CDR3 DNA: TGTGCCAGCAGCTTAGACCCCGGGAGCAGCCACGAGCAGTACTTC.

The V call is TRBV9, the J call TRBJ2-3, with a possible D match to TRBD1 (5 bases). Germline-derived CDR1 and CDR2 are SGDLS and YYNGEE. V lost 3 bases and J lost 3, with 8 bases in between. This CDR3 has 13 residues. CDR3 amino acids: CASSADKTDTQYF. The CDR3 nucleotides read TGTGCCAGCAGCGCGGACAAAACAGATACGCAGTATTTT.

The V call is TRBV27, the J call TRBJ2-7; no definite D call. CDR1 is MNHEY and CDR2 is SMNVEV in the germline V gene (reference sequence). This CDR3 region has 14 residues. V was clipped by 2 bases and J by 3 bases, with 11 bases between them. The CDR3 sequence: CASSLGQIGYEQYF. The CDR3, as DNA: TGTGCCAGCAGTTTAGGGCAGATCGGCTACGAGCAGTACTTC.

The V and J genes are TRBV6-1 and TRBJ2-7, with 7 bases identical to TRBD2. The CDR3 sequence is 12 residues long. CDR1 MNHNS and CDR2 SASEGT come from the germline V gene. V gave up 6 bases and J gave up 5 bases; unmatched junction bases: 4. The CDR3 coding sequence is TGTGCCAGCAGCCACGGGACTAACGAGCAGTACTTC. Protein sequence: CASSHGTNEQYF.

This clone appeared a few times. V gene TRBV6-4 combines with J gene TRBJ2-2; no definite D call. Trimming shortened V by 0 bases and J by 6 bases, and 5 bases separated the two germline ends. The V gene's germline CDR1 is MRHNA and CDR2 SNTAGT. CDR3 size: 13 residues. The CDR3 bases are TGTGCCAGCAGTGACTCGCAGGCCGGGGAGCTGTTTTTT. Its translation is CASSDSQAGELFF.

This clone has more than one count but fewer than ten. This rearrangement joins TRBV29-1 to TRBJ2-7; D might be TRBD2 (6 bases). V lost 4 bases to trimming and J lost 6 bases, with 19 bases between them. CDR1 is SQVTM, CDR2 ANQGSEA, per germline. This CDR3 spans 14 amino acids. Written as DNA, the CDR3 is TGCAGCGTTGGCCCGTACGGGCCGCGGGGCGAGCAGTACTTC. Protein sequence: CSVGPYGPRGEQYF.

This clone is a singleton in its sample. The chain joins TRBV30 to TRBJ2-7; 10 nucleotides line up with TRBD2. This CDR3 is built from 16 residues. Germline CDR1 GTSNPN, CDR2 SVGIG (reference sequence). Trimming removed 1 base from V and 3 bases from J; junction bases left unmatched: 9. The CDR3 DNA sequence: TGTGCCTGGAGTGAGGCGGGGCTAGCGGGAGACTACGAGCAGTACTTC. Residues: CAWSEAGLAGDYEQYF.

The table lists this clone with a count of one. This rearrangement joins TRBV6-4 to TRBJ2-2; 7 bases align to TRBD2. The V segment lost 1 base and the J segment 4 bases; nucleotides outside the gene matches: 6. Germline V CDR1 and CDR2: MRHNA, SNTAGT. The CDR3 has 16 amino acids. The CDR3 reads CASSDYGGSGTGELFF. The CDR3 DNA is TGTGCCAGCAGTGACTACGGCGGGAGTGGCACCGGGGAGCTGTTTTTT.

The chain recombines TRBV29-1 with TRBJ2-7, with unresolved D. Germline V gene lookup returns CDR1 SQVTM and CDR2 ANQGSEA. The CDR3 length is 14 residues. The V end lost 6 bases, the J end lost 0 bases, and 15 bases lay between the germline ends. CDR3 sequence: CSVYLGDNSYEQYF. CDR3 DNA: TGCAGCGTCTACCTAGGAGACAACTCCTACGAGCAGTACTTC.

V and J are TRBV11-3 and TRBJ2-7; TRBD1 matches 7 bases. V was pared by 0 bases and J by 2 bases, with 7 bases of the junction left unmatched. CDR1 and CDR2 from the germline V gene are SGHNT and YENEEA. CDR3 length equals 16 residues. CDR3 DNA: TGTGCCAGCAGCTTAGAGTTCTCAGGGGGAACCTACGAGCAGTACTTC. It encodes CASSLEFSGGTYEQYF.

This clone turned up a few times. V usage is TRBV19 and J usage is TRBJ1-1; weak D call: TRBD1 (5 bases). The V end was cut by 5 bases, the J end by 0 bases, with 13 bases between. Germline loops: CDR1 LNHDA, CDR2 SQIVND (reference sequence). The CDR3 runs 15 residues. Here the CDR3 reads CASSPSREMNTEAFF. CDR3 DNA sequence: TGTGCCAGTAGTCCGTCCAGGGAGATGAACACTGAAGCTTTCTTT.

The chain combines TRBV5-6 with TRBJ2-1; D gene ambiguous. The CDR3 length is 12 residues. Germline V gene lookup returns CDR1 SGHDT and CDR2 YYEEEE. V was shortened by 4 bases and J by 5 bases, with 7 bases between the two germline ends. The DNA of the CDR3 is TGTGCCAGCAGCAAATCTAACAATGAGCAGTTCTTC. As protein: CASSKSNNEQFF.

The chain employs TRBV27 and TRBJ2-6; D uncertain. Looked up from germline, CDR1 is MNHEY and CDR2 is SMNVEV (reference sequence). The CDR3 spans 13 residues. Trimming removed 3 bases from V and 2 bases from J, with 2 bases in between. The CDR3 DNA sequence: TGTGCCAGCAGTTTTGCTGGGGCCAACGTCCTGACTTTC. This sequence encodes CASSFAGANVLTF.

This clone was observed once. V usage is TRBV7-9 and J usage is TRBJ2-2; 8 bases fit TRBD1. V gave up 5 bases and J gave up 1 base; unmatched junction bases: 6. This CDR3 comprises 16 residues. CDR1 is SEHNR and CDR2 is FQNEAQ in the germline V gene (reference sequence). CDR3 in amino acids: CASSPPDRGNTGELFF. In nucleotides, the CDR3 is TGTGCCAGCAGCCCCCCTGACAGGGGGAACACCGGGGAGCTGTTTTTT.

This clone has a single count. This chain joins TRBV19 and TRBJ1-1, with D hard to call. Trimming shortened V by 3 bases and J by 3 bases, and 11 bases separated the two germline ends. Germline values: CDR1 LNHDA, CDR2 SQIVND (reference sequence). The CDR3 loop spans 14 amino acids. CDR3 loop: CASSIGGLYTEAFF. CDR3 in DNA: TGTGCCAGTAGTATCGGAGGGCTGTACACTGAAGCTTTCTTT.